What follows are 25 T cell receptor beta chains derived from one specimen sequenced in a study of vaccination effects on CD4 cells after COVID-19 (dated 2022 in TCRdb). No cognate antigen is known for these TCRs. Library construction relied on the immunoSEQ multiplex PCR assay. Here the immuneACCESS table is served through TCRdb, limited to in-frame sequences with V and J called. Missing clones are a known gap in these copies; in checked studies unresolved V genes cover under half, and the rest lacks a known reason. The sample table lists about 65,000 clones, about 72% of them with a count of one. The top ten clonotypes cover roughly 3.1% of the sample. To identify antigen-specific CD4+ T cell clonotypes by their expansion, the ViraFEST assay first stimulated PBMC with viral peptide pools and then applied TCR sequencing. After around ten days of culture, CD4+ T cells were isolated with the EasySep CD4+ T cell isolation kit. None of the healthy vaccine recipients had a prior SARS-CoV-2 infection, which was confirmed by nucleocapsid antibody tests that came back negative both before and after vaccination.

Sequences were derived from CD4+ T cells from PBMCs cultured with HCoV-NL63 spike peptides, sampled before COVID-19 vaccination. The cell subset or site label of this sample denotes: HCoV-NL63 spike overlapping peptide pool stimulation. Source of these receptors: a human donor who received a COVID-19 vaccine.

This rearrangement joins TRBV19 to TRBJ1-1; TRBD1 agrees at 9 bases. CDR1 is LNHDA and CDR2 is SQIVND in the germline V gene (reference sequence). V was clipped by 1 base and J by 5 bases; unmatched bases: 14. This CDR3 region has 18 residues. The CDR3 DNA reads as TGTGCCAGTAGTATAGCAGCACAGGGGGCGCGACGAGATACTGAAGCTTTCTTT. Its protein product is CASSIAAQGARRDTEAFF. Variable domain in full (rest from reference TRBV19 and TRBJ1-1): DGGITQSPKYLFRKEGQNVTLSCEQNLNHDAMYWYRQDPGQGLRLIYYSQIVNDFQKGDIAEGYSVSREKKESFPLTVTSAQKNPTAFYLCASSIAAQGARRDTEAFFGQGTRLTVV.

V is TRBV6-1 and J is TRBJ2-7, with 9 nucleotides matching TRBD1. This CDR3 region has 15 residues. With 3 bases clipped from V and 5 bases from J, the junction kept 8 bases outside the gene matches. Germline V gene data show CDR1 as MNHNS and CDR2 as SASEGT. In nucleotides, the CDR3 is TGTGCCAGCAGTGAGTCCGGGACAGGGAGTCACGAGCAGTACGTC. Translated, it gives CASSESGTGSHEQYV.

This clone was picked up one time. The chain links TRBV18 to TRBJ2-1, with D hard to call. The CDR3 totals 15 residues. Germline CDR1 reads KGHSH; CDR2 reads LQKENI. The V end lost 2 bases, the J end lost 8 bases, and 16 bases lay between the germline ends. The CDR3 reads CASSPGKWTGDEQFF. CDR3 sequence (DNA): TGTGCCAGCTCACCAGGGAAATGGACGGGCGATGAGCAGTTCTTC.

The genes are TRBV7-2 and TRBJ1-6, with D tentatively TRBD1 (6 bases). Trimming shortened V by 7 bases and J by 5 bases, and 9 bases separated the two germline ends. This CDR3 contains 13 residues. Germline V gene data show CDR1 as SGHTA and CDR2 as FQGNSA. CDR3 in amino acids: CASKPGDNSPLHF. The CDR3 DNA reads TGTGCCAGCAAGCCAGGGGATAATTCACCCCTCCACTTT.

J is TRBJ1-3 and V is TRBV6-2 or TRBV6-3, with a weak D call TRBD1 (5 bases). Trimming took 4 bases from V and 0 from J, leaving 10 bases between them. CDR1 and CDR2 from the germline V gene are MNHEY and SVGEGT. The CDR3 is 15 amino acids. CDR3 bases: TGTGCCAGCAGTTTCGACAGTCACTCTGGAAACACCATATATTTT. Protein: CASSFDSHSGNTIYF.

The rearrangement uses TRBV6-6 and TRBJ1-1, with D uncertain. The germline V and J ends were trimmed by 2 bases and 4 bases, with 8 bases remaining between them. The CDR3 loop spans 13 amino acids. CDR1 and CDR2 (germline): MNHNY, SVGAGI (reference sequence). This chain's CDR3 is CASSYGSATEAFF. Written as DNA, the CDR3 is TGTGCCAGCAGTTACGGTTCGGCCACTGAAGCTTTCTTT.

The chain links TRBV9 to TRBJ1-1; no firm D call. Germline assignment: CDR1 SGDLS and CDR2 YYNGEE. The CDR3 length is 12 residues. The germline V and J ends were trimmed by 3 bases and 1 base, with 4 bases remaining between them. The CDR3 region is CASSGRNTEAFF. The CDR3 bases are TGTGCCAGCAGCGGCAGGAACACTGAAGCTTTCTTT.

This rearrangement joins TRBV19 to TRBJ2-5; the D is unclear. The germline V and J ends were trimmed by 3 bases and 3 bases, with 2 bases remaining between them. CDR3 length: 11 residues. CDR1 LNHDA and CDR2 SQIVND come from the germline V gene (reference sequence). CDR3 nucleotides: TGTGCCAGTAGTATGAAAGAGACCCAGTACTTC. It is translated as CASSMKETQYF.

This clone has just a few counts. The chain links TRBV5-1 to TRBJ1-2, with unresolved D. The germline V gene encodes CDR1 SGHRS and CDR2 YFSETQ. V was clipped by 2 bases and J by 4 bases, with 6 bases between them. The CDR3 sequence is 12 residues long. The CDR3 loop reads CASSLFLYGYTF. The DNA of the CDR3 is TGCGCCAGCAGCTTATTCCTCTATGGCTACACCTTC.

V and J are TRBV29-1 and TRBJ1-5; D unresolved. From germline, CDR1 is SQVTM and CDR2 ANQGSEA. CDR3 length: 13 amino acids. The V and J ends lost 6 bases and 0 bases respectively, with 9 bases between them. For the CDR3, the DNA is TGCAGCGTCTCGAGAAATAGCAATCAGCCCCAGCATTTT. Amino acids: CSVSRNSNQPQHF.

The J gene is TRBJ1-1, the V gene TRBV4-1; D not resolved. This CDR3 is built from 14 residues. The germline CDR1 and CDR2 sequences are MGHRA and YSYEKL. V was shortened by 6 bases and J by 1 base, with 12 bases between the two germline ends. CDR3 sequence (DNA): TGCGCCAGCAGGGGAAGGACGGAGAACACTGAAGCTTTCTTT. Translating gives CASRGRTENTEAFF.

V and J are TRBV7-9 and TRBJ2-3, with 9 bases identical to TRBD1. V was pared by 5 bases and J by 5 bases, with 8 bases of the junction left unmatched. CDR3 length equals 15 residues. The germline gives CDR1 SEHNR, CDR2 FQNEAQ (reference sequence). The CDR3 region has the DNA TGTGCCAGCAGCCCTGGGACAGGGAATGTAGATACGCAGTATTTT. It translates to CASSPGTGNVDTQYF. The whole variable domain, filled in from reference TRBV7-9 and TRBJ2-3, reads DTGVSQNPRHKITKRGQNVTFRCDPISEHNRLYWYRQTLGQGPEFLTYFQNEAQLEKSRLLSDRFSAERPKGSFSTLEIQRTEQGDSAMYLCASSPGTGNVDTQYFGPGTRLTVL.

The chain joins TRBV2 to TRBJ2-5; 10 positions match TRBD2. V was clipped by 9 bases and J by 5 bases; unmatched bases: 12. The germline gives CDR1 SNHLY, CDR2 FYNNEI. The CDR3 has 15 residues. CDR3 DNA: TGTGCCAGTAGGGACCAGCGGGGGGGCCAGGAGACCCAGTACTTC. Its translation: CASRDQRGGQETQYF. Filled out from reference TRBV2 and TRBJ2-5, the complete variable domain reads EPEVTQTPSHQVTQMGQEVILRCVPISNHLYFYWYRQILGQKVEFLVSFYNNEISEKSEIFDDQFSVERPDGSNFTLKIRSTKLEDSAMYFCASRDQRGGQETQYFGPGTRLLVL.

V usage is TRBV2 and J usage is TRBJ2-5; D gene unclear. CDR1 and CDR2 (germline): SNHLY, FYNNEI. The CDR3 is 12 residues long. The V end was cut by 8 bases, the J end by 2 bases, with 9 bases between. CDR3 region: CASAPIQETQYF. The CDR3, as DNA: TGTGCCAGCGCCCCGATTCAAGAGACCCAGTACTTC.

This clone was picked up one time. V usage is TRBV5-1 and J usage is TRBJ2-5; either TRBD1 or TRBD2 may fit D (5 bases each). V lost 4 bases and J 1 base, leaving 17 bases between the germline ends. The CDR3 extends over 16 amino acids. CDR1 and CDR2 from the germline V gene are SGHRS and YFSETQ. CDR3: CASSPRTGTPQETQYF. The DNA for the CDR3 is TGCGCCAGCAGCCCGAGGACGGGGACGCCCCAAGAGACCCAGTACTTC.

The chain employs TRBV18 and TRBJ2-2, with 7 bases aligning to TRBD1. V lost 5 bases and J lost 3; bases outside the gene matches: 6. The germline V gene has CDR1 KGHSH and CDR2 LQKENI. This CDR3 has 15 residues. CDR3 DNA: TGTGCCAGCTCATTTGGACAGGTAGACACCGGGGAGCTGTTTTTT. It codes for CASSFGQVDTGELFF.

The chain uses TRBV2 and TRBJ1-4, with 8 bases identical to TRBD1. CDR1 and CDR2 from the germline V gene are SNHLY and FYNNEI. Losses at the gene ends were 6 bases for V and 0 bases for J; bases not matched to a gene: 3. The CDR3 is made up of 15 amino acids. As DNA, the CDR3 is TGTGCCAGCAGGGGGACAGGAGCAACTAATGAAAAACTGTTTTTT. Amino acid sequence: CASRGTGATNEKLFF.

The gene calls are TRBV7-2 and TRBJ2-2, with unresolved D. Germline V gene data show CDR1 as SGHTA and CDR2 as FQGNSA. V gave up 4 bases and J gave up 2 bases, with 5 bases separating them. This CDR3 is built from 13 residues. The CDR3 sequence: CASSSYNTGELFF. The CDR3 region has the DNA TGTGCCAGCAGCTCTTACAACACCGGGGAGCTGTTTTTT.

A remark on this clone: Distinct nucleotide sequences in the sample also encode this CDR3. This chain joins TRBV7-8 and TRBJ1-2; D is uncertain. V was pared by 1 base and J by 4 bases, with 7 bases between. This CDR3 contains 13 residues. Looked up from germline, CDR1 is SGHVS and CDR2 is FQNEAQ. The CDR3 is CASSLGGSYGYTF. DNA for the CDR3: TGTGCCAGCAGCTTAGGGGGATCCTATGGCTACACCTTC. Filled out from reference TRBV7-8 and TRBJ1-2, the complete variable domain reads GAGVSQSPRYKVAKRGQDVALRCDPISGHVSLFWYQQALGQGPEFLTYFQNEAQLDKSGLPSDRFFAERPEGSVSTLKIQRTQQEDSAVYLCASSLGGSYGYTFGSGTRLTVV.

This chain joins TRBV2 and TRBJ2-5; D may be TRBD2 (6 bases). Germline values: CDR1 SNHLY, CDR2 FYNNEI. The CDR3 extends over 13 amino acids. The V end lost 7 bases, the J end lost 7 bases, and 16 bases lay between the germline ends. CDR3: CASIGGTHGTQYF. The CDR3 DNA reads TGTGCCAGCATCGGGGGTACGCACGGGACCCAGTACTTC.

V and J are TRBV9 and TRBJ2-1; TRBD2 agrees at 7 bases. V was clipped by 0 bases and J by 5 bases; unmatched bases: 5. CDR3 length equals 15 residues. Germline V gene data show CDR1 as SGDLS and CDR2 as YYNGEE. The CDR3 sequence: CASSVASGVNNEQFF. CDR3 DNA: TGTGCCAGCAGCGTAGCAAGCGGGGTAAACAATGAGCAGTTCTTC.

The chain carries TRBV5-4 and TRBJ1-2; D is unclear. CDR3 size: 14 residues. Between the trimmed V and J ends, which lost 4 bases and 7 bases, there was a span of 17 bases. Germline V lookup: CDR1 SGHNT, CDR2 YYREEE (reference sequence). The CDR3 loop is CASSPRNEAGGYTF. CDR3 nucleotides: TGTGCCAGCAGCCCCAGGAACGAGGCGGGTGGCTACACCTTC.

This clone has a handful of counts. As DNA, the CDR3 is TGCGCCAGCAGTGGACAGAGGAACACTGAAGCTTTCTTT. Protein: CASSGQRNTEAFF. The chain joins TRBV10-1 to TRBJ1-1; tentatively, D is TRBD1 (5 bases). CDR1 is WNHNN and CDR2 is SYGVQD in the germline V gene (reference sequence). The CDR3 spans 13 residues. The V and J ends lost 4 bases and 1 base respectively, with 7 bases between them.

J is TRBJ1-6 and V is TRBV5-6, with 7 bases identical to TRBD1. This CDR3 comprises 17 residues. Germline V lookup: CDR1 SGHDT, CDR2 YYEEEE. V shed 3 bases and J 10 bases; nucleotides not matched to a gene: 16. The CDR3, as DNA: TGTGCCAGCAGCTCCCCTCTTGACAGGGCGGCCGAGTCACCCCTCCACTTT. It codes for CASSSPLDRAAESPLHF.

The chain has TRBV7-3 and TRBJ2-3; 8 bases align to TRBD1. In germline, CDR1 is SGHTA, CDR2 FQGTGA. V shed 4 bases, J shed 1 base, and the junction held 10 bases outside the gene matches. CDR3 length: 17 amino acids. CDR3: CASSSYRTGSGTDTQYF. CDR3 DNA: TGTGCCAGCAGCTCATACCGGACAGGGAGTGGCACAGATACGCAGTATTTT.